Presented here are 13 T cell receptor beta chains from one specimen sequenced in a study of blood T cell repertoires in COVID-19. Generated by immunoSEQ multiplex PCR, the TCRdb table keeps only in-frame clones and is missing some. The sample lists some 300,000 clones; approximately 86% were seen once. Sequencing input: PBMCs or T cells enriched from blood (not recorded which). The receptor set was obtained from a woman aged 25 to 39 who had recovered from COVID-19.

This clone was observed once. This chain connects TRBV19 to TRBJ2-3, with TRBD2 identical over 10 bases. With 5 bases clipped from V and 0 bases from J, the junction kept 5 bases outside the gene matches. CDR3 length: 16 amino acids. CDR1 and CDR2 (germline): LNHDA, SQIVND (reference sequence). CDR3 sequence: CASSFRTSGSTDTQYF. The CDR3 nucleotides read TGTGCCAGTAGTTTTCGGACTAGCGGTAGCACAGATACGCAGTATTTT.

The genes are TRBV27 and TRBJ1-4; tentative D call: TRBD1 (5 bases). This CDR3 has 11 amino acids. V was clipped by 3 bases and J by 17 bases, with 13 bases between them. Per germline, CDR1 MNHEY and CDR2 SMNVEV (reference sequence). CDR3 loop: CASSFAGSFFF. The CDR3 DNA is TGTGCCAGCAGTTTTGCAGGGTCCTTTTTTTTT.

V usage is TRBV23-1 and J usage is TRBJ1-5, with a tentative D call TRBD1 (6 bases). TRBV23-1 is annotated as an ORF whose role is uncertain. The germline V and J ends were trimmed by 2 bases and 6 bases, with 14 bases remaining between them. This CDR3 region has 15 residues. The DNA for the CDR3 is TGCGCCAGCAGTCAAGGGCAGGGGAGGGGTCAGCCCCAGCATTTT. Its protein product is CASSQGQGRGQPQHF.

This chain connects TRBV3-1 (or the pseudogene TRBV3-2) to TRBJ2-3; possible D gene TRBD2, 6 bases. CDR1 LGHDT and CDR2 YNNKEL come from the germline V gene (reference sequence). Between the trimmed V and J ends, which lost 4 bases and 2 bases, there was a span of 13 bases. The CDR3 totals 15 residues. CDR3 loop: CASSLGTASTDTQYF. CDR3 nucleotides: TGTGCCAGCAGCCTAGGGACTGCATCCACAGATACGCAGTATTTT.

V and J are TRBV6-5 and TRBJ1-1; the D is unclear. With 4 bases removed from V and 4 bases from J, the gap between germline ends came to 19 bases. The CDR3 loop spans 16 amino acids. Germline V gene lookup returns CDR1 MNHEY and CDR2 SVGAGI. The CDR3 loop is CASSSRAGAPVTEAFF. The CDR3 DNA follows: TGTGCCAGCAGTTCCCGCGCCGGAGCCCCCGTCACTGAAGCTTTCTTT.

This chain uses TRBV19 with TRBJ2-7, with D possibly TRBD1 on 6 matching bases. The V end was cut by 3 bases, the J end by 7 bases, with 13 bases between. CDR3 length: 13 amino acids. CDR1 is LNHDA, CDR2 SQIVND, per germline (reference sequence). For the CDR3, the DNA is TGTGCCAGTAGTATTATTACAGGGCCGGAGCAGTACTTC. Its protein is CASSIITGPEQYF.

The rearrangement uses TRBV3-1 (or the pseudogene TRBV3-2) and TRBJ2-1; 7 nucleotides agree with TRBD2. The CDR3 runs 13 residues. Trimming took 1 base from V and 9 from J; bases not matched to a gene: 3. The germline CDR1 and CDR2 sequences are LGHDT and YNNKEL (reference sequence). The CDR3 region has the DNA TGTGCCAGCAGCCAAGGACTAGCAGGTGAGCAGTTCTTC. It specifies CASSQGLAGEQFF.

This chain uses TRBV24-1 with TRBJ1-1, with D perhaps TRBD1 (5 bases). Per germline, CDR1 KGHDR and CDR2 SFDVKD. The CDR3 is made up of 14 amino acids. V was cut by 5 bases and J by 2 bases, with 11 bases left in between. CDR3: CATSGEGTNTEAFF. CDR3 nucleotide sequence: TGTGCCACCAGTGGGGAGGGGACCAACACTGAAGCTTTCTTT.

This clone showed up just once. The V call is TRBV7-2, the J call TRBJ2-3; TRBD2 agrees at 11 bases. V lost 8 bases to trimming and J lost 2 bases; unmatched junction nucleotides: 9. Germline CDR1 SGHTA, CDR2 FQGNSA. The CDR3 sequence is 16 residues long. The CDR3: CASLAGGPGLTDTQYF. CDR3 DNA sequence: TGTGCCAGCTTAGCGGGAGGGCCAGGTCTCACAGATACGCAGTATTTT. The whole variable domain, filled in from reference TRBV7-2 and TRBJ2-3, reads GAGVSQSPSNKVTEKGKDVELRCDPISGHTALYWYRQSLGQGLEFLIYFQGNSAPDKSGLPSDRFSAERTGGSVSTLTIQRTQQEDSAVYLCASLAGGPGLTDTQYFGPGTRLTVL.

The chain combines TRBV28 with TRBJ2-1; 8 positions agree with TRBD1. CDR1 is MDHEN and CDR2 is SYDVKM in the germline V gene. This CDR3 contains 14 residues. With 6 bases clipped from V and 4 bases from J, the junction kept 5 bases outside the gene matches. Here the CDR3 reads CASRPRQGYNEQFF. CDR3 in DNA: TGTGCCAGCAGACCAAGACAGGGGTACAATGAGCAGTTCTTC. Full variable domain (rest looked up from reference TRBV28 and TRBJ2-1): DVKVTQSSRYLVKRTGEKVFLECVQDMDHENMFWYRQDPGLGLRLIYFSYDVKMKEKGDIPEGYSVSREKKERFSLILESASTNQTSMYLCASRPRQGYNEQFFGPGTRLTVL.

The chain employs TRBV14 and TRBJ2-7; D uncertain. Germline lookup yields CDR1 SGHDN and CDR2 FVKESK. This CDR3 region has 12 residues. Trimming pared 4 bases from V and 3 bases from J, leaving 7 bases between. In DNA, the CDR3 is TGTGCCAGCAGCCCCTCTTACTACGAGCAGTACTTC. It is translated as CASSPSYYEQYF.

J is TRBJ2-5 and V is TRBV7-9; 8 nucleotides line up with TRBD2. The V gene's germline CDR1 is SEHNR and CDR2 FQNEAQ (reference sequence). This CDR3 spans 20 amino acids. V was clipped by 5 bases and J by 1 base; unmatched bases: 21. The CDR3 DNA is TGTGCCAGCAGCATAATCGACAGGTCCGAGGCGGGAGGCCTCCAAGAGACCCAGTACTTC. Its protein product is CASSIIDRSEAGGLQETQYF.

The J gene is TRBJ1-6, the V gene TRBV7-8; unclear D gene. V was cut by 4 bases and J by 0 bases, with 7 bases left in between. The CDR3 has 15 residues. CDR1 is SGHVS, CDR2 FQNEAQ, per germline. CDR3 coding DNA: TGTGCCAGCAGCTCGTCTAGCTCCTATAATTCACCCCTCCACTTT. This encodes CASSSSSSYNSPLHF.